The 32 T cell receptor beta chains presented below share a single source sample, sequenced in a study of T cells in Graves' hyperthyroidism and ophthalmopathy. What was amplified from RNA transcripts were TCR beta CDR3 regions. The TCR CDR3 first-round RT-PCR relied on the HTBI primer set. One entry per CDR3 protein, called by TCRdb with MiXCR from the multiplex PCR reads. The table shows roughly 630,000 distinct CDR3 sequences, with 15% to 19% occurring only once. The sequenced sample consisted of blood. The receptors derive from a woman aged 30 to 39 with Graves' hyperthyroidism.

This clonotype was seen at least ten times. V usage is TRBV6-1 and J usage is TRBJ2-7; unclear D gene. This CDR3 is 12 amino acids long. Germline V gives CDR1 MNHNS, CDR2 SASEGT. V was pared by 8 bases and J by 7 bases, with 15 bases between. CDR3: CASLDGPWEQYF. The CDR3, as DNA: TGTGCCAGCCTGGACGGTCCTTGGGAGCAGTACTTC.

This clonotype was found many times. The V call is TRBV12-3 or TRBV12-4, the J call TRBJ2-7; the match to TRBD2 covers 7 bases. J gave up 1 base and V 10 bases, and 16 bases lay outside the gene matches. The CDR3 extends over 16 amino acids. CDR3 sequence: CATLGVLAVFSYEQYF. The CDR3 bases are TGTGCCACCCTAGGGGTCCTAGCGGTATTTTCCTACGAGCAGTACTTC.

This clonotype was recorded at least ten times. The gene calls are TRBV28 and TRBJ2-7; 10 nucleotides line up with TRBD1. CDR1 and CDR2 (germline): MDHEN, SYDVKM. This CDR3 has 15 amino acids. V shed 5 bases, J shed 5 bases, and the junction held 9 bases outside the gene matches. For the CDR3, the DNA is TGTGCCAGCAGTCCCGCCGGGACAGGGGACCACGAGCAGTACTTC. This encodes CASSPAGTGDHEQYF.

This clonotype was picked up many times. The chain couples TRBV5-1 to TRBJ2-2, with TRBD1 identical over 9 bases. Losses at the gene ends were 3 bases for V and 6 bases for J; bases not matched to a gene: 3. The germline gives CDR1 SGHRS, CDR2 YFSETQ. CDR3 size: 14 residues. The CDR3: CASSWRQGAGELFF. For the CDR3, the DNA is TGCGCCAGCAGCTGGAGACAGGGGGCCGGGGAGCTGTTTTTT.

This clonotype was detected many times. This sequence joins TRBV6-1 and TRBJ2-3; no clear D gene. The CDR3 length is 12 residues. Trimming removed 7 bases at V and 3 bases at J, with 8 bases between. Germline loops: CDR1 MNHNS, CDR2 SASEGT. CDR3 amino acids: CASTMMTDTQYF. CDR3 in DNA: TGTGCCAGCACCATGATGACAGATACGCAGTATTTT.

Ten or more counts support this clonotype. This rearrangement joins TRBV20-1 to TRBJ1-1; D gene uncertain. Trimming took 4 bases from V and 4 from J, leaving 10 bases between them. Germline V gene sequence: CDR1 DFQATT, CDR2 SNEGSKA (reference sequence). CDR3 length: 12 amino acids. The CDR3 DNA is TGCAGTGCTATATGGGATGGCACTGAAGCTTTCTTT. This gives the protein CSAIWDGTEAFF.

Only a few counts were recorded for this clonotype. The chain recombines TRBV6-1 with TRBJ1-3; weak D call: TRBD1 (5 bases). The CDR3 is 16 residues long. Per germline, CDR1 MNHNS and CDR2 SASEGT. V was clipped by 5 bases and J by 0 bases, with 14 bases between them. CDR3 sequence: CASSYLSTVSGNTIYF. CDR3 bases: TGTGCCAGCAGTTATTTGTCGACAGTCTCTGGAAACACCATATATTTT.

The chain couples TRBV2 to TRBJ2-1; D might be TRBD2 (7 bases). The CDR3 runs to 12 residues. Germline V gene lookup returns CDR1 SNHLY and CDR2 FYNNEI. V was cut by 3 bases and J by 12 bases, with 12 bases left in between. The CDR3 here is CASSEGGAPQFF. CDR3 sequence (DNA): TGTGCCAGCAGTGAGGGGGGGGCACCGCAGTTCTTC.

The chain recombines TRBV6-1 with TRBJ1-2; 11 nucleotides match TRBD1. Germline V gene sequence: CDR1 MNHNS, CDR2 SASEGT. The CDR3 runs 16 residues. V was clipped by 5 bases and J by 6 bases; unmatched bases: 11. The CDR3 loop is CASSYSVGQGDNGYTF. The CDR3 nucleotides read TGTGCCAGCAGTTACAGCGTGGGACAGGGGGATAATGGCTACACCTTC.

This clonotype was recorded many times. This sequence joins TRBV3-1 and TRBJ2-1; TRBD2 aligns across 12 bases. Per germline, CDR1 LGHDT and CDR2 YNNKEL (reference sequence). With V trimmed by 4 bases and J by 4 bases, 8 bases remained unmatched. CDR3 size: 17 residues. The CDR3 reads CASSLGLAGISYNEQFF. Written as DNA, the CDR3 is TGTGCCAGCAGCCTCGGACTAGCGGGGATTTCTTACAATGAGCAGTTCTTC.

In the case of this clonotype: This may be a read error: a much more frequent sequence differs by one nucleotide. CDR3 sequence reads: CASSSQDRAHNGQFF. The DNA of the CDR3 is TGCGCCAGCAGCTCGCAAGACAGGGCCCACAATGGGCAGTTCTTC. This chain uses TRBV5-1 with TRBJ2-1; 7 bases are shared with TRBD1. The germline V gene encodes CDR1 SGHRS and CDR2 YFSETQ. The CDR3 consists of 15 residues.

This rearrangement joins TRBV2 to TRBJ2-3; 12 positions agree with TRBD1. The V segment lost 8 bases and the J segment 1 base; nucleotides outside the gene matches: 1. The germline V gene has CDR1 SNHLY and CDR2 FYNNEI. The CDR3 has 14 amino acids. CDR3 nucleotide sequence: TGTGCCAGCGGGGACAGGGGGCGCACAGATACGCAGTATTTT. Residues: CASGDRGRTDTQYF.

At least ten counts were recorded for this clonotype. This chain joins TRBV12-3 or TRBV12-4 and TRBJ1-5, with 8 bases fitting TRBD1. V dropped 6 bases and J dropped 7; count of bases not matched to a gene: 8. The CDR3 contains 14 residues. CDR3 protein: CASSPTGARQPQHF. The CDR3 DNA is TGTGCCAGCAGCCCGACAGGGGCCAGACAGCCCCAGCATTTT.

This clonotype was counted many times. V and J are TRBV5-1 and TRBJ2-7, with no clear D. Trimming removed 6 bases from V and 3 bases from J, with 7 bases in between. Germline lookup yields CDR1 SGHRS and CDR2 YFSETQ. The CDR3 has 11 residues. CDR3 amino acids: CASKSGYEQYF. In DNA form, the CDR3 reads TGCGCCAGCAAATCGGGCTACGAGCAGTACTTC.

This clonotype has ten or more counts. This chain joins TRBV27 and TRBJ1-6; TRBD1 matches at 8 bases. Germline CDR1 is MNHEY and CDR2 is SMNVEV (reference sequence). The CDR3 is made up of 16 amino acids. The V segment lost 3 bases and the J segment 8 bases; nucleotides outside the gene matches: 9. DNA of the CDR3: TGTGCCAGCAGTTTTCTCGACCAGGGGGCAGATTCACCCCTCCACTTT. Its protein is CASSFLDQGADSPLHF.

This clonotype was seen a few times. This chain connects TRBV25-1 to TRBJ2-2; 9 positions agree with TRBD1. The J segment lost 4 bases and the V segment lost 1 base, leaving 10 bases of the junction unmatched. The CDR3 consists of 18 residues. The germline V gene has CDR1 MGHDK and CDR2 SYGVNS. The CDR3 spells CASSELGLDRGTTGELFF. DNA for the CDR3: TGTGCCAGCAGTGAATTGGGTCTGGACAGGGGTACCACCGGGGAGCTGTTTTTT.

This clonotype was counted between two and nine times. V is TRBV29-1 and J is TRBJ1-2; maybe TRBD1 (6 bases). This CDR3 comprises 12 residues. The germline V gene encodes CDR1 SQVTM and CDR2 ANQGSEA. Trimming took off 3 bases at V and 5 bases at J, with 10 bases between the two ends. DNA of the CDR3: TGCAGCGTTGAGGACAGCTATTATGGCTACACCTTC. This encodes CSVEDSYYGYTF. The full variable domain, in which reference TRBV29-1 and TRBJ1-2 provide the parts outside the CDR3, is SAVISQKPSRDICQRGTSLTIQCQVDSQVTMMFWYRQQPGQSLTLIATANQGSEATYESGFVIDKFPISRPNLTFSTLTVSNMSPEDSSIYLCSVEDSYYGYTFGSGTRLTVV.

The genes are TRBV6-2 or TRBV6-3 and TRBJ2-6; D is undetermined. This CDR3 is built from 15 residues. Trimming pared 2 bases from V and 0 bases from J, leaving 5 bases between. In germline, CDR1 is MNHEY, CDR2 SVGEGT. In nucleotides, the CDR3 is TGTGCCAGCAGTTACGATGGCTCTGGGGCCAACGTCCTGACTTTC. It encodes CASSYDGSGANVLTF.

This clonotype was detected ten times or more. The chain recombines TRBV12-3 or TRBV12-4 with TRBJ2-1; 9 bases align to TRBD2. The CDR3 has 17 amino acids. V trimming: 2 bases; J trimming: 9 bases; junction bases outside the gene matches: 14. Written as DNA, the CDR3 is TGTGCCAGCAGTTTATGGAGATTAGCGGGAGATTCGGGTGAGCAGTTCTTC. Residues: CASSLWRLAGDSGEQFF.

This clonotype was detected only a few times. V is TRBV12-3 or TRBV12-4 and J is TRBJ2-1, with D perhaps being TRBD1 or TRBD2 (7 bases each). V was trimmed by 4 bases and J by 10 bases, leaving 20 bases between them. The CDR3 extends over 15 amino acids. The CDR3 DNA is TGTGCCAGCAGTTCGAGGGGGGGGGGACAGAAAGAGCAGTTCTTC. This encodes CASSSRGGGQKEQFF.

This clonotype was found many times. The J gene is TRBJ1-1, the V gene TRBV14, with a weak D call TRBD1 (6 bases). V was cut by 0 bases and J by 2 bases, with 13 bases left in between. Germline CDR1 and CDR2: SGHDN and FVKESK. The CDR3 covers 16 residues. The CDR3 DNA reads TGTGCCAGCAGCCAAGATTTCCGGACAGTAAACACTGAAGCTTTCTTT. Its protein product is CASSQDFRTVNTEAFF.

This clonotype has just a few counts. CDR3 sequence (DNA): TGTGCCAGCAGCTTGGATTCAGGAGGATCCAATGAGCAGTTCTTC. Translation gives CASSLDSGGSNEQFF. This chain links TRBV5-8 with TRBJ2-1; a weak D match, TRBD2 (5 bases). The CDR3 consists of 15 residues. From germline, CDR1 is SGHTS and CDR2 YDEGEE. V dropped 0 bases and J dropped 6 bases, with 13 bases sitting between them.

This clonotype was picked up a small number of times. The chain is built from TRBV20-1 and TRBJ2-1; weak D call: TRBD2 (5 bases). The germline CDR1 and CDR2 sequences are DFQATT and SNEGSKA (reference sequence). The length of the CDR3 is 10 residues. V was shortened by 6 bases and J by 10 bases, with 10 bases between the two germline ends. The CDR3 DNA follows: TGCAGTGCCGTCCGAGGGGAGCAGTTCTTC. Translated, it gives CSAVRGEQFF.

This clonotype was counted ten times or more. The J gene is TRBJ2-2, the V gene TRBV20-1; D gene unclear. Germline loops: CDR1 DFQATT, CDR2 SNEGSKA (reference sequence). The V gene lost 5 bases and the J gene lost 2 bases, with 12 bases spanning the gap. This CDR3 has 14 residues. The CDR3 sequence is CSAEPVRNTGELFF. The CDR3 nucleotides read TGCAGTGCTGAACCGGTGCGTAACACCGGGGAGCTGTTTTTT.

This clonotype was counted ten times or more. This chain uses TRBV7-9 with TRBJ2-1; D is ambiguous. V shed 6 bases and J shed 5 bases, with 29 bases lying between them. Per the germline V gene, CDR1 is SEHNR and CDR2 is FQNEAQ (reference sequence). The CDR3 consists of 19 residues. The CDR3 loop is CASSRRGASVDIKDNEQFF. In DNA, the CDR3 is TGTGCCAGCAGTCGTAGAGGCGCCAGCGTAGACATCAAGGACAATGAGCAGTTCTTC.

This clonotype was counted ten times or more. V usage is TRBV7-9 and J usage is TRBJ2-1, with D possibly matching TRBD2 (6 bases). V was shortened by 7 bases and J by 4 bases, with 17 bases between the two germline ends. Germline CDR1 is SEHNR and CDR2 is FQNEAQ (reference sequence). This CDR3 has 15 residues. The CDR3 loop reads CASTKDSGRYNEQFF. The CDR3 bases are TGTGCCAGCACCAAAGATAGCGGACGGTACAATGAGCAGTTCTTC.

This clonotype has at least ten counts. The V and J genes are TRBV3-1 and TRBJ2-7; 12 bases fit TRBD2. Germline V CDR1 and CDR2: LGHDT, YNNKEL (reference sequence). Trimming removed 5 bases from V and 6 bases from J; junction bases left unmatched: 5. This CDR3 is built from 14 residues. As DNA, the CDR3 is TGTGCCAGCAGCATAGGACTAGCGGGAATCGAGCAGTACTTC. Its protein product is CASSIGLAGIEQYF.

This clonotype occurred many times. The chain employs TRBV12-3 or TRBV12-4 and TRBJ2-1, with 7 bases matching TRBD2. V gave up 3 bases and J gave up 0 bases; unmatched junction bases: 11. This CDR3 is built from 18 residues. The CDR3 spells CASSFPAGSLSSYNEQFF. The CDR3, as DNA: TGTGCCAGCAGTTTCCCAGCGGGGTCTCTGAGCTCCTACAATGAGCAGTTCTTC.

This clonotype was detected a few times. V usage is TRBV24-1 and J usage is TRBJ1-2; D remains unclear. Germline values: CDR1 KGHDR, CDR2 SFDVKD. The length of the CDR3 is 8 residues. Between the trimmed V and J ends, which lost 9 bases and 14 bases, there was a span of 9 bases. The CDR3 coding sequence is TGTGCCACCGGCCGGTCTACCTTC. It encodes CATGRSTF.

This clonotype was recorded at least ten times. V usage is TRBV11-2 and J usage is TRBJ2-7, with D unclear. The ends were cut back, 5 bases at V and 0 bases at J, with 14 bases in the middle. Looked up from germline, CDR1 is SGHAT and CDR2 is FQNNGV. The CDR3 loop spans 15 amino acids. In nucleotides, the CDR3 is TGTGCCAGCAGCACAAGGAGCCAAAGCTCCTACGAGCAGTACTTC. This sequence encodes CASSTRSQSSYEQYF.

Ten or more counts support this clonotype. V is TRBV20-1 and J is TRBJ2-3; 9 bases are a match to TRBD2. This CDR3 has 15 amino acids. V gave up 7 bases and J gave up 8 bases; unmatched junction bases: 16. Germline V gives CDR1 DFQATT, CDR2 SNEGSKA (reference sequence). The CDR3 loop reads CSVSAASGEEGTQYF. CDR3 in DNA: TGCAGTGTCTCGGCGGCTAGCGGGGAGGAGGGTACGCAGTATTTT.

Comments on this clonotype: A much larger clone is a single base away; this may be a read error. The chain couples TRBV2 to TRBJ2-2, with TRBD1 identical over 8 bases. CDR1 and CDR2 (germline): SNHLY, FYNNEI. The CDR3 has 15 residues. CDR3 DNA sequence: TGTGCCAACAGTGGACAGGGTCCGAACACCGGGGAGCTGTTTTTT. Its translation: CANSGQGPNTGELFF.